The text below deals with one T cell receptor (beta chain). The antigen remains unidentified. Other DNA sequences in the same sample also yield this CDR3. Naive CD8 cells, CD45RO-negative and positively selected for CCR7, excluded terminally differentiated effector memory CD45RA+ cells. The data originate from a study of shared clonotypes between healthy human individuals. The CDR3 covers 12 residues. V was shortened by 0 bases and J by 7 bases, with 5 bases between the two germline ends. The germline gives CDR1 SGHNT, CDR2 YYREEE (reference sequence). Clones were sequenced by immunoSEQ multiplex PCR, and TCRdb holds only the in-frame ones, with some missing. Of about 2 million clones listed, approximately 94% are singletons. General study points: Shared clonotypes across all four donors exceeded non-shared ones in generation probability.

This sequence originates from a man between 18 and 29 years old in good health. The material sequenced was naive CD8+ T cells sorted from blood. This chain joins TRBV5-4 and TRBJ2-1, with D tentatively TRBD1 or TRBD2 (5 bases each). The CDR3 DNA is TGTGCCAGCAGCTTGGGGGGGAATGAGCAGTTCTTC. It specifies CASSLGGNEQFF.